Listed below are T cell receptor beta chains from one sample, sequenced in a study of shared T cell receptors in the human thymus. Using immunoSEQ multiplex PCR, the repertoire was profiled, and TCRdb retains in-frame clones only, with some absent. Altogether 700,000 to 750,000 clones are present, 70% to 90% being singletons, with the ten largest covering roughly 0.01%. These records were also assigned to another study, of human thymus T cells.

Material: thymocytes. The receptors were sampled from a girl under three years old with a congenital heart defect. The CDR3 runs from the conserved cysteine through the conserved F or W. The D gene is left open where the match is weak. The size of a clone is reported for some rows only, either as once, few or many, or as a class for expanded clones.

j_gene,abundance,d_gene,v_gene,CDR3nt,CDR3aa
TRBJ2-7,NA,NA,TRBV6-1,TGTGCCAGCAGTGAAGGGCACAGAGCTTCCTACGAGCAGTACTTC,CASSEGHRASYEQYF
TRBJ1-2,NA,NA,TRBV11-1,TGTGCCAGCAGCTTAGCCCCGAACAGCCCCAGCTATGGCTACACCTTC,CASSLAPNSPSYGYTF
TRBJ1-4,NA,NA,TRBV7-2,TGTGCCAGCAGCTTAGGCCAGGAGGATGAAAAACTGTTTTTT,CASSLGQEDEKLFF
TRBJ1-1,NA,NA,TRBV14,TGTGCCAGCAGCCAAGATGGGACACGGGTCACTGAAGCTTTCTTT,CASSQDGTRVTEAFF
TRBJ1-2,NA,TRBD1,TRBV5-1,TGCGCCAGCACTCTCGACAGGGGGGATGATGGCTACACCTTC,CASTLDRGDDGYTF
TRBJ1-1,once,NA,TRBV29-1,TGCAGCGGGGGGCCCTCCATGAACACTGAAGCTTTCTTT,CSGGPSMNTEAFF
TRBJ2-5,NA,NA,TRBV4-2,TGTGCCAGCAGCCAAGTCCGGGGAGCCCAAGAGACCCAGTACTTC,CASSQVRGAQETQYF
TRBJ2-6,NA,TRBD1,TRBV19,TGTGCCAGTAGTATTAACAGGGGGCTGCAATCGGGGGCCAACGTCCTGACTTTC,CASSINRGLQSGANVLTF
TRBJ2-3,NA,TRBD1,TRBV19,TGTGCCAGTAGTTTGGGCAGGGGGAACCCTGATATTAAGTCGGATACGCAGTATTTT,CASSLGRGNPDIKSDTQYF
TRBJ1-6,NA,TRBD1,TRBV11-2,TGTGCCAGCAGCTTAGTGACAGGGCCAAATTCACCCCTCCACTTT,CASSLVTGPNSPLHF
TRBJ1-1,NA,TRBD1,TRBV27,TGTGCCAGCAGTTTATCGGGTAGGGGGCCGAGCTGGGGGAACACTGAAGCTTTCTTT,CASSLSGRGPSWGNTEAFF
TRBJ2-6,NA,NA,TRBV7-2,TGTGCCAGCAGCTTAGAACTCAGGGTAGCTCTCTCTGGGGCCAACGTCCTGACTTTC,CASSLELRVALSGANVLTF
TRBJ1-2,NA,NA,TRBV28,TGTGCCAGCAGTTTAATTTCTCCGGGGGGCAATGACTATGGCTACACCTTC,CASSLISPGGNDYGYTF
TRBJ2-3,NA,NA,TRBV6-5,TGTGCCAGCAGTTCCTTCATACTCGGGACAGATACGCAGTATTTT,CASSSFILGTDTQYF
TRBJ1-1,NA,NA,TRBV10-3,TGTGCCATCAGTGAGTCTAGGCGGCCAAAAGGCGGGGAAGGAGGCACTGAAGCTTTCTTT,CAISESRRPKGGEGGTEAFF
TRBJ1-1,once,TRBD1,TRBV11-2,TGTGCCAGCAGCGTCAGGGGGCGCGGGAACACTGAAGCTTTCTTT,CASSVRGRGNTEAFF
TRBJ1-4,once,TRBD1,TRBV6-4,TGTGCCAGCAGGGCTACAGGGGGCCCCGATGAAAAACTGTTTTTT,CASRATGGPDEKLFF
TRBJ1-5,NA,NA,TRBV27,TGTGCCAGCAAAACAGAAAATAGCAATCAGCCCCAGCATTTT,CASKTENSNQPQHF
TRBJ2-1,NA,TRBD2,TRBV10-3,TGTGCCATCAGTGATAGCGGGGGGGCCTCCTACAATGAGCAGTTCTTC,CAISDSGGASYNEQFF
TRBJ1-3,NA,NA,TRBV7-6,TGTGCCAGCAGCCTTAGACTGTATCCTCTACCCCCCTCTGGAAACACCATATATTTT,CASSLRLYPLPPSGNTIYF
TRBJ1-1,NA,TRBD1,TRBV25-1,TGTGCCAGCAGTGAGGACAGGGGGCGTACTGAAGCTTTCTTT,CASSEDRGRTEAFF
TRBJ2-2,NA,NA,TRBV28,TGTGCCAGCAGTTTTAGCGGGGAGCTGTTTTTT,CASSFSGELFF
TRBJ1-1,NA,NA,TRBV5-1,TGCGCCAGCAGCACTGGAGTAGGGGCGGACACTGAAGCTTTCTTT,CASSTGVGADTEAFF
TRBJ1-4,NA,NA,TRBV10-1,TGCGCCAGCAGTGAGGGGCCAGTTGCAACTAATGAAAAACTGTTTTTT,CASSEGPVATNEKLFF
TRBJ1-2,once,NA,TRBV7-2,TGTGCCAGCAGCTTTGGGGGGAGGGGCTACACCTTC,CASSFGGRGYTF
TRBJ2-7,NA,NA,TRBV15,TGTGCCACCAGCAGAGCACAGGGGGGGTCCTACGAGCAGTACTTC,CATSRAQGGSYEQYF
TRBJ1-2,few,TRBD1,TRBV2,TGTGCCAGCACCCTTATGAGACAGGGAGTTTCGAACTATGGCTACACCTTC,CASTLMRQGVSNYGYTF
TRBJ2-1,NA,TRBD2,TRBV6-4,TGTGCCAGCAGTGACCGGACTAGCGGTTACAATGAGCAGTTCTTC,CASSDRTSGYNEQFF
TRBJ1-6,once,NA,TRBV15,TGTGCCACCAGCAGAGACGCGTCGGCCCTCCACTTT,CATSRDASALHF
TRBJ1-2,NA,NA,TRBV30,TGTGCCTGGAGGGGGGGACCTCCTAACTATGGCTACACCTTC,CAWRGGPPNYGYTF
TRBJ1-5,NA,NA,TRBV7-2,TGTGCCAGCAGCTTAGTGGTAATCGGGGTTAATCAGCCCCAGCATTTT,CASSLVVIGVNQPQHF
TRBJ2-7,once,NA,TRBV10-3,TGTGCCATCAGTGATGATAGAAGAGAGCAGTACTTC,CAISDDRREQYF
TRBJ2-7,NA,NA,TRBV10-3,TGTGCCATCAGTGATCCCAATCACGAGCAGTACTTC,CAISDPNHEQYF
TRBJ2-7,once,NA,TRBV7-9,TGTGCCAGCAGCGGGCATTCCACCTACGAGCAGTACTTC,CASSGHSTYEQYF
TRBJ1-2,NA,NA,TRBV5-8,TGTGCCAGCAGCTTTCGGGAACAGTCTAACTATGGCTACACCTTC,CASSFREQSNYGYTF
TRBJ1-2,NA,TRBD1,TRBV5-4,TGTGCCAGCAGCTTGCCGCGGGACAGGGCGGATGGCTACACCTTC,CASSLPRDRADGYTF
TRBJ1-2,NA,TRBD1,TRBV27,TGTGCCAGCAGTTCACCCCCGCACAGGGGGCCCCCCCCCTATGGCTACACCTTC,CASSSPPHRGPPPYGYTF
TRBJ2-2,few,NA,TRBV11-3,TGTGCCAGCAGCCCCGGGAACACCGGGGAGCTGTTTTTT,CASSPGNTGELFF
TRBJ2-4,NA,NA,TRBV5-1,TGCGCCAGCAGCTATGACACCCTAGCCAAAAACATTCAGTACTTC,CASSYDTLAKNIQYF
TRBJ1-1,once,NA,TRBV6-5,TGTGCCAGCAGCGAACAGGGTGTGAACACTGAAGCTTTCTTT,CASSEQGVNTEAFF
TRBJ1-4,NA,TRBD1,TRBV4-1,TGCGCCAGCAGCCCGGACAGGGTAATAGAAAAACTGTTTTTT,CASSPDRVIEKLFF
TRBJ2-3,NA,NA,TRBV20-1,TGCAGTGCTGCGCTGCGGGATTTGCAGTATTTT,CSAALRDLQYF
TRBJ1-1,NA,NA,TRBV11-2,TGTGCCAGCAGCTTAGATTTGGAGACGGACACTGAAGCTTTCTTT,CASSLDLETDTEAFF
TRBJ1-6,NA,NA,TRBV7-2,TGTGCCAGCAGCCTGACAGAACCCAATTCACCCCTCCACTTT,CASSLTEPNSPLHF
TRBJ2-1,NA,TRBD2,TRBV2,TGTGCCAGCACCTCCGGGGGAGGGGAGGCCCATGAGCAGTTCTTC,CASTSGGGEAHEQFF
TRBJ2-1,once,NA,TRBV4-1,TGCGCCAGCAGCACGGCAGGGGATTACAATGAGCAGTTCTTC,CASSTAGDYNEQFF
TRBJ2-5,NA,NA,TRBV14,TGTGCCAGCAGCCACAATCGAGGGTACTGGGAGACCCAGTACTTC,CASSHNRGYWETQYF
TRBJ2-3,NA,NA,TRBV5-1,TGCGCCAGCAGCTTGGCCGGGTCACCAGATACGCAGTATTTT,CASSLAGSPDTQYF
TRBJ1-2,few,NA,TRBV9,TGTGCCAGCAGCCCCCGACTGGGTTGCTATGGCTACACCTTC,CASSPRLGCYGYTF
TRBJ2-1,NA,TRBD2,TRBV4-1,TGCGCCAGCAGCCAAGATATCCTAGCGGGGGGGCATGAGCAGTTCTTC,CASSQDILAGGHEQFF
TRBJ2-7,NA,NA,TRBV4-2,TGTGCCAGCAGCCGCGAATTAGTAAGCTCCTACGAGCAGTACTTC,CASSRELVSSYEQYF
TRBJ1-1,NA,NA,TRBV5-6,TGTGCCAGCAGCGTCAGGGAAGGTTACACTGAAGCTTTCTTT,CASSVREGYTEAFF
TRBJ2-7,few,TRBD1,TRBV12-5,TGTGCTAGTGGTTCTGACAGGGGTCGGGGCGAGCAGTACTTC,CASGSDRGRGEQYF
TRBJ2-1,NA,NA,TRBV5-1,TGCGCCAGCAGCCCTGACGGGACTGGGCAGTTCTTC,CASSPDGTGQFF
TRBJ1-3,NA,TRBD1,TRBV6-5,TGTGCCAGCAGTTACATGCGGACAGGGGCTGGAAACACCATATATTTT,CASSYMRTGAGNTIYF
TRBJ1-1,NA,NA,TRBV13,TGTGCCATCTTACAGGACACTGAAGCTTTCTTT,CAILQDTEAFF